The sequence of this TCR beta chain was determined in a study of blood T cell repertoires in COVID-19. Study background: Samples taken during acute and convalescent COVID-19 were collected in the United States, Italy and Spain.

V was cut by 4 bases and J by 0 bases, with 10 bases left in between. The CDR3 is 15 amino acids. Germline loops: CDR1 MNHEY, CDR2 SVGAGI. Data came from immunoSEQ multiplex PCR; TCRdb stores just in-frame clones and leaves some out. The data show around 40,000 clones, roughly nine tenths seen once. The sample comprised peripheral blood. This sequence joins TRBV6-5 and TRBJ2-4; weak D call: TRBD1 (6 bases). The sequence was collected from a man aged 25-40 years with active or convalescent COVID-19. CDR3: CASSWTTGAKNIQYF. CDR3 nucleotides: TGTGCCAGCAGTTGGACGACAGGAGCCAAAAACATTCAGTACTTC.